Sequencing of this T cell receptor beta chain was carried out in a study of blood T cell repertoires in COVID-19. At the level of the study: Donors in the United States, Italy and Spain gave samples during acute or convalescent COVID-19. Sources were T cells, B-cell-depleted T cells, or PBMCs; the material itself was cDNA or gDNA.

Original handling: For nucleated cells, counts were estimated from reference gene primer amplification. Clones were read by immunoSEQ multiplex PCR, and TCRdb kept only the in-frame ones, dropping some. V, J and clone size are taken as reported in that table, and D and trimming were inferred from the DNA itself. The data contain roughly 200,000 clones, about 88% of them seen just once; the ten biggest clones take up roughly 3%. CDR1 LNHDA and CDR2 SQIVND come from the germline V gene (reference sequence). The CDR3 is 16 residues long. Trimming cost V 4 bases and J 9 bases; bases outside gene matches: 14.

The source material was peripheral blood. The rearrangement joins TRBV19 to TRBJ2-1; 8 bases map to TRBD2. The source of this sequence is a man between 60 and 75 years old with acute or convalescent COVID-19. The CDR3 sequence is CASSSRLSGGHVEQFF. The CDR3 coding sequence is TGTGCCAGTAGTAGCCGACTATCGGGGGGGCACGTTGAGCAGTTCTTC. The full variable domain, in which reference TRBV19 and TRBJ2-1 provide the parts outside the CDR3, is DGGITQSPKYLFRKEGQNVTLSCEQNLNHDAMYWYRQDPGQGLRLIYYSQIVNDFQKGDIAEGYSVSREKKESFPLTVTSAQKNPTAFYLCASSSRLSGGHVEQFFGPGTRLTVL.